Below, 2 T cell receptor beta chains from the same sample are listed, as sequenced in a study of early T cells in non-severe SARS-CoV-2 infection. TCRdb independently ran MiXCR on the 5' RACE reads; one entry per CDR3 protein. The sample lists some 85,000 distinct CDR3 sequences, roughly 13% occurring once. Material for sequencing was whole blood. These receptors all stem from an adult who was a healthcare worker with PCR-confirmed SARS-CoV-2 infection or an uninfected control (not recorded which).

This clonotype was observed at least ten times. The chain links TRBV7-2 to TRBJ1-5; no definite D call. With 5 bases removed from V and 7 bases from J, the gap between germline ends came to 12 bases. From germline, CDR1 is SGHTA and CDR2 FQGNSA. The CDR3 covers 13 residues. CDR3 amino acids: CASSTQAGQPQHF. CDR3 DNA: TGTGCCAGCAGCACCCAGGCAGGCCAGCCCCAGCATTTT. Variable domain in full (rest from reference TRBV7-2 and TRBJ1-5): GAGVSQSPSNKVTEKGKDVELRCDPISGHTALYWYRQSLGQGLEFLIYFQGNSAPDKSGLPSDRFSAERTGGSVSTLTIQRTQQEDSAVYLCASSTQAGQPQHFGDGTRLSIL.

This clonotype was counted ten times or more. The chain couples TRBV12-3 or TRBV12-4 to TRBJ1-1; unclear D gene. V dropped 7 bases and J dropped 6 bases, with 12 bases sitting between them. The CDR3 loop spans 12 amino acids. The CDR3 is CASTKDGAEAFF. The CDR3, as DNA: TGTGCCAGCACCAAGGACGGAGCTGAAGCTTTCTTT.